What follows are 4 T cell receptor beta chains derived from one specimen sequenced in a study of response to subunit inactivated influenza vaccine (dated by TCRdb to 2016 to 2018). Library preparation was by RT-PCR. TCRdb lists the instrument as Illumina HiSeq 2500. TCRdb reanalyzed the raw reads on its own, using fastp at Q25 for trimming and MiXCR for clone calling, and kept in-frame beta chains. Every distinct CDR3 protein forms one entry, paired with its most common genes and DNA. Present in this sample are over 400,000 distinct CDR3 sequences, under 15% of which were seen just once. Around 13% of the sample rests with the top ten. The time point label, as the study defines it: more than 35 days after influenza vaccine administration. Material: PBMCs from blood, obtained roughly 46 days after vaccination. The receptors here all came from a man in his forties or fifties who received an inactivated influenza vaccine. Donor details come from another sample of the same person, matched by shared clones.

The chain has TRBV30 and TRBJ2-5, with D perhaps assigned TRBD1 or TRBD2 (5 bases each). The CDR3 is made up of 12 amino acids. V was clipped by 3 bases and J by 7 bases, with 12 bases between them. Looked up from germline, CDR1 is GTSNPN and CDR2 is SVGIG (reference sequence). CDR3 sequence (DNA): TGTGCCTGGAGCCTGGGACCCAGGACCCAGTACTTC. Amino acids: CAWSLGPRTQYF. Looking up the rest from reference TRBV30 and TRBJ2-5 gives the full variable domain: SQTIHQWPATLVQPVGSPLSLECTVEGTSNPNLYWYRQAAGRGLQLLFYSVGIGQISSEVPQNLSASRPQDRQFILSSKKLLLSDSGFYLCAWSLGPRTQYFGPGTRLLVL.

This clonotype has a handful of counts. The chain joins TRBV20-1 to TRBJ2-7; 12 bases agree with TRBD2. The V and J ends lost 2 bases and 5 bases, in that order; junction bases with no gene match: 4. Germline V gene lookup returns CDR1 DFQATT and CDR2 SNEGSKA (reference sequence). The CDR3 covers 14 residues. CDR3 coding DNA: TGCAGTGCTAGATCTAGCGGGAGGGTCGACGAGCAGTACTTC. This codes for CSARSSGRVDEQYF.

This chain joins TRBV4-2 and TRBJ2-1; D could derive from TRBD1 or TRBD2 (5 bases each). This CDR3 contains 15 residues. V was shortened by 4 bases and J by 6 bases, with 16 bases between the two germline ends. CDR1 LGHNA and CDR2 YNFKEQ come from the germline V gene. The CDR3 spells CASSPGRGLSNEQFF. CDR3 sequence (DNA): TGTGCCAGCAGCCCGGGGCGCGGTCTATCCAATGAGCAGTTCTTC.

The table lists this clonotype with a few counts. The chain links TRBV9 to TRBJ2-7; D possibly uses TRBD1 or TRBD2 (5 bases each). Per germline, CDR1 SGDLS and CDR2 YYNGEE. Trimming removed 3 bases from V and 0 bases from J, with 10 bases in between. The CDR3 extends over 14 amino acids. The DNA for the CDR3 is TGTGCCAGCAGCGGTGGGGGAAGCTCCTACGAGCAGTACTTC. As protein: CASSGGGSSYEQYF.